This TCR beta chain was observed in a study of CD8 T cells in Susac syndrome. The V and J ends lost 4 bases and 4 bases respectively, with 13 bases between them. CDR1 and CDR2 (germline): LGHNA, YSLEER. The CDR3 is 14 residues long. Random-hexamer reverse transcription was applied to about 0.45 to 1 ug RNA. Via MiXCR, TCRdb re-called the immunoSEQ multiplex PCR reads, giving one row per CDR3 protein. The table includes 150,000 to 200,000 distinct CDR3 sequences, under 95% detected once. Of note for this clonotype: As yet, its antigen is unknown.

Whole-study findings and limits: The study acknowledged a relatively small number of individuals in its TCR sequencing and HLA analysis.

The J gene is TRBJ2-5, the V gene TRBV4-3, with D possibly matching TRBD1 (6 bases). This TCR was sampled from a human donor with Susac syndrome. Material: CD4+ T cells from PBMCs. The DNA of the CDR3 is TGCGCCAGCAGCCCAACGACAGGACCAGAGACCCAGTACTTC. It yields the protein CASSPTTGPETQYF.